Shown below are 11 T cell receptor beta chains from a single sample sequenced in a study of T cell clonality in common variable immunodeficiency. Only in-frame clones appear in the TCRdb table, and some are missing; sequencing was by immunoSEQ multiplex PCR. This sample shows about 52,000 clones and no singletons; about 1.7% rests with the ten largest. Sequenced: peripheral blood mononuclear cells. The receptors were gathered from a person between 18 and 70 years old in good health.

Worth noting for this clone: The read stops 3 residues short of the end of the CDR3; the missing end is completed from the germline J gene. The chain is built from TRBV7-9 and TRBJ2-1; 9 bases agree with TRBD2. The junction had 5 bases not matched to a gene; V was cut back by 5 bases and J by 3 bases. There are 15 residues in the CDR3. Germline V gives CDR1 SEHNR, CDR2 FQNEAQ (reference sequence). The sequenced CDR3 bases are TGTGCCAGCAGCCAGACTAGCGGCTACTACAATGAG. Protein sequence: CASSQTSGYYNE. The entire CDR3 reads CASSQTSGYYNEQFF.

This clone has a count of ten or more. Read sequence stops 3 residues before the CDR3 end, and the germline J gene provides the missing end. The chain recombines TRBV5-6 with TRBJ2-7; TRBD2 matches 8 bases. CDR3 length: 15 residues. CDR1 SGHDT and CDR2 YYEEEE come from the germline V gene. Losses at the gene ends were 4 bases for V and 0 bases for J; bases not matched to a gene: 6. CDR3 bases read: TGTGCCAGCAGCGGCCAGAGCGGGAGCTCCTACGAG. It translates to CASSGQSGSSYE. In full, the CDR3 is CASSGQSGSSYEQYF. Variable domain in full (rest from reference TRBV5-6 and TRBJ2-7): DAGVTQSPTHLIKTRGQQVTLRCSPKSGHDTVSWYQQALGQGPQFIFQYYEEEERQRGNFPDRFSGHQFPNYSSELNVNALLLGDSALYLCASSGQSGSSYEQYFGPGTRLTVT.

The table lists this clone with a few counts. The read terminates 3 residues ahead of where the CDR3 ends, so the germline J gene completes it. V is TRBV13 and J is TRBJ2-2; perhaps TRBD1 as D (7 bases). In germline, CDR1 is PRHDT, CDR2 FYEKMQ (reference sequence). The CDR3 spans 15 residues. The CDR3 loop reads CASSYGTAGNEKLFF. CDR3 bases read: TGTGCCAGCAGCTACGGGACAGCGGGCAATGAAAAG.

In this sample, this clone turned up a few times. The CDR3 end lies 3 residues beyond the end of the read and is filled in from the germline J gene. This chain joins TRBV7-9 and TRBJ2-4; 10 nucleotides agree with TRBD1. From germline, CDR1 is SEHNR and CDR2 FQNEAQ (reference sequence). The CDR3 is made up of 15 amino acids. The sequenced CDR3 bases are TGTGCCAGCAGCTTACAGACAGGGGGCGACTATGGT. This translates into CASSLQTGGDYG. The CDR3 as a whole reads CASSLQTGGDYGQYF.

This clone came up many times. The CDR3 is cut off 3 residues early in the read; its end comes from the germline J gene. This rearrangement joins TRBV2 to TRBJ2-3; TRBD2 matches 10 bases. V was clipped by 5 bases and J by 3 bases; unmatched bases: 5. Germline lookup yields CDR1 SNHLY and CDR2 FYNNEI. The CDR3 loop spans 15 amino acids. The sequenced part of the CDR3 DNA is TGTGCCAGCAGTACCCGGACTAGCGGAACAGATACG. Protein sequence: CASSTRTSGTDT. Given in full, the CDR3 is CASSTRTSGTDTQYF. Full variable domain (missing parts from reference TRBV2 and TRBJ2-3): EPEVTQTPSHQVTQMGQEVILRCVPISNHLYFYWYRQILGQKVEFLVSFYNNEISEKSEIFDDQFSVERPDGSNFTLKIRSTKLEDSAMYFCASSTRTSGTDTQYFGPGTRLTVL.

To note about this clone: Read sequence stops 3 residues before the CDR3 end, and the germline J gene provides the missing end. The gene calls are TRBV7-9 and TRBJ2-4, with 7 bases that match TRBD1. Germline lookup yields CDR1 SEHNR and CDR2 FQNEAQ (reference sequence). The CDR3 runs 14 residues. CDR3 bases read: TGTGCCAGCAGCTTTACAGGGGTTCTTTATGGT. Amino acids: CASSFTGVLYG. The full-length CDR3 reads as CASSFTGVLYGQYF.

This clone was found many times. The CDR3 extends 3 residues past the end of the read, so its final part is completed from the germline J gene. The rearrangement links TRBV14 to TRBJ2-3; 11 positions agree with TRBD2. Germline V gene lookup returns CDR1 SGHDN and CDR2 FVKESK. V lost 0 bases, J lost 1 base, and 9 bases stayed unmatched. The CDR3 is 19 amino acids. CDR3 bases read: TGTGCCAGCAGCCAAGATAACCTAGCGGGAGGAGTTGGCACAGATACG. It translates to CASSQDNLAGGVGTDT. The entire CDR3 protein reads CASSQDNLAGGVGTDTQYF.

This clone was counted many times. The DNA ends 3 residues before the CDR3 does, and the rest of the CDR3 is filled in from the germline J gene. The V gene is TRBV19, the J gene TRBJ1-1, with D possibly matching TRBD1 (5 bases). CDR3 length: 13 amino acids. Germline-derived CDR1 and CDR2 are LNHDA and SQIVND (reference sequence). CDR3 loop: CASSIVGRREAFF. The part of the CDR3 DNA that was read is TGTGCCAGTAGTATAGTGGGGCGCAGGGAA.

A note on this clone: The CDR3 goes on 3 residues after the read ends, and that part is filled in from the germline J gene. The genes are TRBV5-1 and TRBJ2-3, with TRBD2 matching 11 bases. The germline V gene encodes CDR1 SGHRS and CDR2 YFSETQ. The CDR3 sequence is 14 residues long. Here the CDR3 reads CASSRGLAGETQYF. CDR3 DNA, as far as it was read: TGCGCCAGCAGCCGTGGACTAGCGGGCGAGACG.

Ten or more counts support this clone. With the read ending 3 residues before the CDR3 end, the germline J gene is used to fill in that end. The chain carries TRBV18 and TRBJ2-3; the match to TRBD1 covers 10 bases. Germline values: CDR1 KGHSH, CDR2 LQKENI. The V segment lost 2 bases and the J segment 4 bases; nucleotides outside the gene matches: 3. The CDR3 runs 15 residues. CDR3 DNA (partial): TGTGCCAGCTCACCAGACAGGGGGCTCGCAGATACG. Translation gives CASSPDRGLADT. Given in full, the CDR3 is CASSPDRGLADTQYF.

This clone occurred many times. The CDR3 sequence: CASSLALGQGAFEQYF. The sequenced part of the CDR3 DNA is TGTGCCAGCAGCTTAGCCCTTGGACAGGGGGCTTTCGAG. This rearrangement joins TRBV7-8 to TRBJ2-7, with 11 bases lining up with TRBD1. Read coverage stops 3 residues before the CDR3 terminus; the germline J gene supplies the remainder. V shed 0 bases, J shed 6 bases, and the junction held 7 bases outside the gene matches. The CDR3 contains 16 residues. Looked up from germline, CDR1 is SGHVS and CDR2 is FQNEAQ.